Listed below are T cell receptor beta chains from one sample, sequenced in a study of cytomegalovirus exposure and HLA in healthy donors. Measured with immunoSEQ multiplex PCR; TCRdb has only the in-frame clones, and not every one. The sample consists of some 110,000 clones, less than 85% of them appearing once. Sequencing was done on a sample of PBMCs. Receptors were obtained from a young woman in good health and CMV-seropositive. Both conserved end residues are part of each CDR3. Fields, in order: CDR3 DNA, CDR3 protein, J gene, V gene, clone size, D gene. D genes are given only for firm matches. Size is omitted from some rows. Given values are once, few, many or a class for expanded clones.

TGTGCCAGCAGCATCACGGGACTAGCGGGAGTCACCGGGGAGCTGTTTTTT CASSITGLAGVTGELFF TRBJ2-2 TRBV7-3 . TRBD2
TGTGCCAGCAGCTTAGAGGTGACTAGCGGGAGGAATACGCAGTATTTT CASSLEVTSGRNTQYF TRBJ2-3 TRBV11-2 . TRBD2
TGTGCCAGCAACCCCGACGGCGGACAGACCCTGTACTTC CASNPDGGQTLYF TRBJ2-5 TRBV6-5 . .
TGTGCCAGCAGCCCAGGTCAGGGGACTAGCGTGCACAATGAGCAGTTCTTC CASSPGQGTSVHNEQFF TRBJ2-1 TRBV28 . TRBD2
TGTGCCAGCAGCTTAGAGAAGGCTAGCGCCCGGGCGAGGGACATTCAGTACTTC CASSLEKASARARDIQYF TRBJ2-4 TRBV11-2 . .
TGTGCCAGCAATAGACAGGGAGAAACTGAAGCTTTCTTT CASNRQGETEAFF TRBJ1-1 TRBV6-1 . TRBD1
TGCGCCAGCAGCCCAGTCTTCGGAGAAAAGCAGTACTTC CASSPVFGEKQYF TRBJ2-7 TRBV4-1 . .
TGTGCCAGTAGTCCTTCGACAGGTCCAAATACGCAGTATTTT CASSPSTGPNTQYF TRBJ2-3 TRBV19 . .
TGTGCCAGCAGCCGGGACAGGGGGCCCACAGATACGCAGTATTTT CASSRDRGPTDTQYF TRBJ2-3 TRBV5-4 . TRBD1
TGTGCTAGCACTTTAGGAGGAAACGAGCAGTACTTC CASTLGGNEQYF TRBJ2-7 TRBV28 . .
TGTGCTAGTGGTTTGGTACTACAGGGATCCCCCGGCGGCTACACCTTC CASGLVLQGSPGGYTF TRBJ1-2 TRBV12-5 . .
TGTGCCAGCAGCGGCAGGGGGCGAGGGGAAAAACTGTTTTTT CASSGRGRGEKLFF TRBJ1-4 TRBV11-3 . TRBD1
TGTGCCAGCAGTTCGGGACTAAATAAAGAGACCCAGTACTTC CASSSGLNKETQYF TRBJ2-5 TRBV7-9 . TRBD2
TGTGCCAGCAGTGGAAGTACGGGAGTACAGCCCCAGCATTTT CASSGSTGVQPQHF TRBJ1-5 TRBV25-1 . .
TGCGCCAGCCCCCGGCAGGGAGGATCCTACGAGCAGTACTTC CASPRQGGSYEQYF TRBJ2-7 TRBV10-1 . .
TGCGCCAGCAGCCAACCGGGGGTGCAGCCCCAGCATTTT CASSQPGVQPQHF TRBJ1-5 TRBV4-1 . .
TGTGCCTGGAGTCGAGTATCGGAGACCCAGTACTTC CAWSRVSETQYF TRBJ2-5 TRBV30 . .
TGTGCCATCAGTGACCCCCCGCGATCACCCCTCCACTTT CAISDPPRSPLHF TRBJ1-6 TRBV10-3 few .
TGTGCCAGCAGTGAAGGGGGCCAAGGGGGCCCGTTCTTC CASSEGGQGGPFF TRBJ2-1 TRBV6-1 medium-sized TRBD1
TGTGCCAGTAGTATAGGGCAGGGGGCCGTCTACGAGCAGTACTTC CASSIGQGAVYEQYF TRBJ2-7 TRBV19 . TRBD1
TGTGCCAGCAGTGAATATGGCCTTTACAATGAGCAGTTCTTC CASSEYGLYNEQFF TRBJ2-1 TRBV6-1 . .
TGTGCCAGCAGCCTGAAGGGGGTATACGAGCAGTACTTC CASSLKGVYEQYF TRBJ2-7 TRBV5-4 . .
TGTGCCAGCAGCTCTTCTAGCGTCGAGCAGTTCTTC CASSSSSVEQFF TRBJ2-1 TRBV7-2 . .
TGTGCCAGCAGGACCCTAGGGGCCGGGGAGCTGTTTTTT CASRTLGAGELFF TRBJ2-2 TRBV6-1 . .
TGTGCCAGCAGTTTAGCCGGGGGGCTGCAAGAGACCCAGTACTTC CASSLAGGLQETQYF TRBJ2-5 TRBV28 . .
TGTGCCAGCAGCTTAGGTACTAGCGGGAGGTACGACGAGCAGTACTTC CASSLGTSGRYDEQYF TRBJ2-7 TRBV11-2 few TRBD2
TGCAGCGTTGAAGGACAGGGGCTTGGAGGCTACACCTTC CSVEGQGLGGYTF TRBJ1-2 TRBV29-1 . TRBD1
TGTGCCAGCAGCCAAGATCAGGGGACAGGGGGCAATGGCGGGGAGCTGTTTTTT CASSQDQGTGGNGGELFF TRBJ2-2 TRBV4-2 . TRBD1
TGTGCCAGCTCACCTATGGGAGACACTGAAGCTTTCTTT CASSPMGDTEAFF TRBJ1-1 TRBV18 . .
TGTGCCAGCAGTCCCATGGGGGGCTCCTACAATGAGCAGTTCTTC CASSPMGGSYNEQFF TRBJ2-1 TRBV27 . .
TGCGCCAGCAGCCCGGACAGGGGAAACTATGGCTACACCTTC CASSPDRGNYGYTF TRBJ1-2 TRBV4-1 . TRBD1
TGTGCCAGCAGTGAAGGTCGGGATGGCTACACCTTC CASSEGRDGYTF TRBJ1-2 TRBV6-1 . .
TGTGCCTGGAGTGTACTGGATTCAGGATTCAAAAACATTCAGTACTTC CAWSVLDSGFKNIQYF TRBJ2-4 TRBV30 . .
TGTGCCAGCAGCTCGGGACTAACCGCTTTC CASSSGLTAF TRBJ2-6 TRBV11-3 . TRBD2
TGTGCCAGCACCCCACTAGCGGATCCTACAGGTGAGCAGTTCTTC CASTPLADPTGEQFF TRBJ2-1 TRBV6-1 . TRBD2
TGCAGCGTTGGAGGGACAGGGCAGATTGAGCAGTTCTTC CSVGGTGQIEQFF TRBJ2-1 TRBV29-1 . TRBD1
TGTGCCAGCAGTTGGGTGGAGAATCAGCCCCAGCATTTT CASSWVENQPQHF TRBJ1-5 TRBV28 once .
TGCGCCAGCAGCTTCCAGATCATGTCGAACACTGAAGCTTTCTTT CASSFQIMSNTEAFF TRBJ1-1 TRBV5-1 . .
TGTGCCAGCAGGGGACTAGCGGGAGGTACCTACGAGCAGTACTTC CASRGLAGGTYEQYF TRBJ2-7 TRBV28 . TRBD2
TGTGCCAGCAGTCCTACCATGTTGAACACTGAAGCTTTCTTT CASSPTMLNTEAFF TRBJ1-1 TRBV28 . .
TGTGCCAGCAGTGAAATCTACAGGGAGTGGGAGCAGTACTTC CASSEIYREWEQYF TRBJ2-7 TRBV6-1 . .
TGTGCCAGCAGCTCCCTAGCGGGAGAGAGGACTAGCGAGTTCTTC CASSSLAGERTSEFF TRBJ2-1 TRBV11-2 once TRBD2
TGTGCCTGGACTCAGCGGGAGCTTCGGTACAATGAGCAGTTCTTC CAWTQRELRYNEQFF TRBJ2-1 TRBV30 . TRBD2
TGTGCCAGCTCAAGGGGGGGGCTGGTCACTGAAGCTTTCTTT CASSRGGLVTEAFF TRBJ1-1 TRBV27 few .
TGTGCCAGCAGCACTATCTCCGGGACAGGGGTTACGAACACTGAAGCTTTCTTT CASSTISGTGVTNTEAFF TRBJ1-1 TRBV5-5 . TRBD1
TGTGCCACCAGCAGAGATCTAGGACAGGGGTATAGCAATCAGCCCCAGCATTTT CATSRDLGQGYSNQPQHF TRBJ1-5 TRBV15 . TRBD1
TGTGCCAGCAGTGTGAGGCGGGAGTCCGGGGAGACCCAGTACTTC CASSVRRESGETQYF TRBJ2-5 TRBV2 . TRBD2
TGCGCCAGCACCCGGACAGGGGCCCGGTCTGGAAACACCATATATTTT CASTRTGARSGNTIYF TRBJ1-3 TRBV4-1 . TRBD1
TGTGCCAGCAGTTTTTATGGGCTAGCGAGCCATGAGCAGTTCTTC CASSFYGLASHEQFF TRBJ2-1 TRBV27 few .
TGTGCCAGCAGAAATAGCGGGAGCGAGCAGTTCTTC CASRNSGSEQFF TRBJ2-1 TRBV7-2 . TRBD2
TGTGCCAGCAGCCTCGGACTAGCCGCCTACAATGAGCAGTTCTTC CASSLGLAAYNEQFF TRBJ2-1 TRBV5-5 few TRBD2
TGTGCCAGCAGTTCCCGTTGGCAGTCCTACAATGAGCAGTTCTTC CASSSRWQSYNEQFF TRBJ2-1 TRBV6-5 . .
TGTGCCAGCAGTCTACAACCTAATCCCGGGGAGCAGTTCTTC CASSLQPNPGEQFF TRBJ2-1 TRBV6-5 . .
TGTGCCAGCAGTGAGGGACAGGGAGGGGGAGAGACCCAGTACTTC CASSEGQGGGETQYF TRBJ2-5 TRBV6-1 . TRBD1